A selection of T cell receptor beta chains follows, all from one sample in a study of T cells in Graves' hyperthyroidism and ophthalmopathy. TCRdb called the multiplex PCR reads again in MiXCR, with one record for every CDR3 protein. There are hundreds of thousands of distinct CDR3 sequences in the sample; 30% to 40% occur only once, and approximately 31% lies in the top ten. The specimen sequenced was blood. The origin of the receptors is a woman aged 40-49 years with Graves' hyperthyroidism. Each CDR3 is given with its conserved first and last residue. A D gene is named only where the DNA matches it firmly. A row's size may be missing; if present it is once, few, many or a size class.

J	size	D	V	DNA	CDR3
TRBJ2-6	few	TRBD1	TRBV5-8	TGTGCCAACAGCGCGGGGACAGGGTTCGGGGCCAACGTCCTGACTTTC	CANSAGTGFGANVLTF
TRBJ1-1	NA	TRBD1	TRBV4-3	TGCGCCAGCAGCCATGTTTCCATGGGACAGGGGAGGGACACTGAAGCTTTCTTT	CASSHVSMGQGRDTEAFF
TRBJ1-2	many	TRBD1	TRBV2	TGTGCCAGCAGTGAAAAGTCCGCTCCAGGGGGGTATGGCTACACCTTC	CASSEKSAPGGYGYTF
TRBJ2-7	many	NA	TRBV5-8	TGTGCCAGCAGCTTACTCCTCTACCCCTCCTACGAGCAGTACTTC	CASSLLLYPSYEQYF
TRBJ1-1	NA	NA	TRBV7-9	TGTGCCAGCACATCCCCCCGGAGCGGAGCTTTCTTT	CASTSPRSGAFF
TRBJ2-7	NA	TRBD1	TRBV12-3/TRBV12-4	TGTGCCAGCAGTTACTCGATTCCGGGACAGGGTATTTACGAGCAGTACTTC	CASSYSIPGQGIYEQYF
TRBJ2-7	NA	TRBD1	TRBV6-6	TGTGCCAGCAGTTTCTTCCGGGCGGGACAGGGTTTCGACGAGCAGTACTTC	CASSFFRAGQGFDEQYF
TRBJ2-7	NA	TRBD2	TRBV10-2	TGTGCCAGTATCCCCCTAGCGGGGTACCCCTACGAGCAGTACTTC	CASIPLAGYPYEQYF
TRBJ1-1	few	NA	TRBV6-2/TRBV6-3	TGTGCCAGCTCCGACCCGGGTGCGGGCGCTGAAGCTTTCTTT	CASSDPGAGAEAFF
TRBJ1-2	many	NA	TRBV12-3/TRBV12-4	TGTGCCAGCAGTTTAGCTAACTATGGCTACACCTTC	CASSLANYGYTF
TRBJ2-5	NA	NA	TRBV9	TGTGCCAGCAGCGTAGGAGGCGGAACTCAAGAGACCCAGTACTTC	CASSVGGGTQETQYF
TRBJ2-5	few	TRBD2	TRBV4-1	TGCGCCAGCAGCCAAGACGGGCGGGGGGGCCCGGAGACCCAGTACTTC	CASSQDGRGGPETQYF
TRBJ2-5	many	NA	TRBV11-2	TGTGCCAGCAGCTCCGTAACCGGGACCACCACCAGGGCCCAGTACTTC	CASSSVTGTTTRAQYF
TRBJ1-2	few	NA	TRBV28	TGTGCCAGCACCCTAAAGAGCGGGGACGGCTACACCTTC	CASTLKSGDGYTF
TRBJ1-5	NA	NA	TRBV12-3/TRBV12-4	TGTGCCAGCAGTCCAGATCCTGGCAATCAGCCCCAGCATTTT	CASSPDPGNQPQHF
TRBJ2-7	many	NA	TRBV5-4	TGTGCCGCGGGTGAAGCCTCCTACGAGCAGTACTTC	CAAGEASYEQYF
TRBJ2-6	NA	NA	TRBV12-3/TRBV12-4	TGTGCCAGCAGATCGGACTCAAGCTCTGGGGCCAACGTCCTGACTTTC	CASRSDSSSGANVLTF
TRBJ1-6	NA	NA	TRBV13	TGTGCCAGCAGCTCCCGGACTTTGGCAACCCTCCACTTT	CASSSRTLATLHF
TRBJ1-1	NA	NA	TRBV11-3	TGTGCCAGCAGTTTAAGAAGGGGGAAGGACACTGAAGCTTTCTTT	CASSLRRGKDTEAFF
TRBJ1-5	NA	NA	TRBV2	TGTGCCAGCAGTGGATCTGGGGGAAGTAGTCAGCCCCAGCATTTT	CASSGSGGSSQPQHF
TRBJ2-1	NA	NA	TRBV10-3	TGTGCCATCAGTGAAGGGTGGGGAGGAGAGCAGTTCTTC	CAISEGWGGEQFF
TRBJ1-1	many	NA	TRBV19	TGTGCCAGTAGTCCAGGGTGGGAGGGCACTGAAGCTTTCTTT	CASSPGWEGTEAFF
TRBJ2-5	many	TRBD2	TRBV12-3/TRBV12-4	TGTGCCAGCAGTTTAGTGGCTAGCGGGTCCCAGTACTTC	CASSLVASGSQYF
TRBJ2-7	many	NA	TRBV25-1	TGTGCCAGCAGTGAATTCCCGAGACACGACCCCTACGAGCAGTACTTC	CASSEFPRHDPYEQYF
TRBJ1-2	NA	NA	TRBV20-1	TGCAGTGCTCCTCATAAGTCGGGCGGCCACACCTTC	CSAPHKSGGHTF
TRBJ2-7	few	NA	TRBV9	TGTGCCAGCAGCGTAGATCCGGTAACCTACGAGCAGTACTTC	CASSVDPVTYEQYF
TRBJ2-7	many	TRBD2	TRBV29-1	TGCAGCGTTGAAGGCCGAGCGGGACCCTCCTACGAGCAGTACTTC	CSVEGRAGPSYEQYF